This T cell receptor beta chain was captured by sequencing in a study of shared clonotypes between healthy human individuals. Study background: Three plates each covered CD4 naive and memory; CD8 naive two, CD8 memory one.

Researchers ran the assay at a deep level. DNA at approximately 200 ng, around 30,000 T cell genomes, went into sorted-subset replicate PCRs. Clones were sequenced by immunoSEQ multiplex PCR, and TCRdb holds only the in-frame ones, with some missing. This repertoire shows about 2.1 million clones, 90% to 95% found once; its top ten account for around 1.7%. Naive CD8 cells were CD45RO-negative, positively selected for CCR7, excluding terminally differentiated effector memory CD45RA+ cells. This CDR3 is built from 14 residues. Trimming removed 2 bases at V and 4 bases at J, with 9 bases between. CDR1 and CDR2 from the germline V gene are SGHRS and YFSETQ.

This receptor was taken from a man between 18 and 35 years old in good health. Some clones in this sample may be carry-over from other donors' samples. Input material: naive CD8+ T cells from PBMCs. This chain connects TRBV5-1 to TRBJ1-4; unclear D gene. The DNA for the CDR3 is TGCGCCAGCAGCTTATTTGGGAGTAATGAAAAACTGTTTTTT. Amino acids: CASSLFGSNEKLFF.